This T cell receptor (beta chain) was retrieved from a study of blood T cells in healthy people across ages. A few counts support this clonotype. Sequence at one end of the junction differs from germline and may be a read error. Germline CDR1 DFQATT, CDR2 SNEGSKA (reference sequence). The CDR3 is 15 amino acids. The second PCR ran about 6 to 11 cycles with a sample-barcoded 5' primer and J-beta primers. TCRdb re-called the 5' RACE reads through MiXCR, storing one row per CDR3 protein. The table lists roughly 2 million distinct CDR3 sequences, around half of them singletons. The specimen sequenced was blood. The rearrangement links TRBV20-1 to TRBJ2-3; 9 positions agree with TRBD1. This clonotype was sampled from a woman aged 40 to 55 in good health. The DNA for the CDR3 is TGCAGTGCCAGAGACCCCGGGACAGGGTGGAATACGCAGTATTTT. This sequence encodes CSARDPGTGWNTQYF.